This paragraph reports one T cell receptor (beta chain). These data come from a study of CD8 T cells in Susac syndrome. Overall study: Patients with Susac syndrome had blood drawn and were at that point therapy-naive, on corticosteroids, or on intravenous immunoglobulin alone.

The RNA input was roughly 0.45 to 1 ug, and it was reverse transcribed with random hexamers. TCRdb re-analysed the immunoSEQ multiplex PCR reads in MiXCR, keeping a single row per CDR3 protein. The sample has some 250,000 distinct CDR3 sequences; around 96% are singletons. This sequence originates from a human donor with Susac syndrome. Sequencing was performed on CD4+ T cells from PBMCs.

The CDR3 reads CAWGRQGDTQYF. CDR3 bases: TGTGCCTGGGGCAGACAGGGCGATACGCAGTATTTT. This chain connects TRBV30 to TRBJ2-3; 7 bases agree with TRBD1. Trimming at V came to 5 bases and at J to 6 bases, leaving 5 bases not matched to a gene. Germline loops: CDR1 GTSNPN, CDR2 SVGIG (reference sequence). This CDR3 comprises 12 residues.